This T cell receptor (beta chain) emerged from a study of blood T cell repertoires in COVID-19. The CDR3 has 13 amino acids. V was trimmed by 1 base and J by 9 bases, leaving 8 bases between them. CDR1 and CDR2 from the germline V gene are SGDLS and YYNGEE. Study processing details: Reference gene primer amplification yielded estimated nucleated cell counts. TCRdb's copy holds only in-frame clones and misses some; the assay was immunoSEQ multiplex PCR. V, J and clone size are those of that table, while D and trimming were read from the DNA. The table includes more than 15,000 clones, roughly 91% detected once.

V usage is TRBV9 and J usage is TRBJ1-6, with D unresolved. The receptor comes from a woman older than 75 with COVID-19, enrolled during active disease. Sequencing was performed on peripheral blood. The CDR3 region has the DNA TGTGCCAGCAGCGTAAACCCCAGTTCACCCCTCCACTTT. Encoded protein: CASSVNPSSPLHF.